The TCR beta chain described here comes from a study of blood T cell repertoires in COVID-19. Profiled with immunoSEQ multiplex PCR; TCRdb holds only in-frame clones, not every one. The sample carries approximately 90,000 clones, about nine tenths recorded once. With 5 bases clipped from V and 1 base from J, the junction kept 9 bases outside the gene matches. Germline values: CDR1 LNHDA, CDR2 SQIVND (reference sequence). The CDR3 loop spans 16 amino acids. J is TRBJ2-7 and V is TRBV19; TRBD2 matches 9 bases. Material: peripheral blood. The source of this sequence is a man aged 55 to 69 with COVID-19, enrolled during active disease. This CDR3 reads CASSSFGAGGSYEQYF. CDR3 DNA sequence: TGTGCCAGTAGTTCTTTTGGAGCGGGAGGTTCCTACGAGCAGTACTTC.